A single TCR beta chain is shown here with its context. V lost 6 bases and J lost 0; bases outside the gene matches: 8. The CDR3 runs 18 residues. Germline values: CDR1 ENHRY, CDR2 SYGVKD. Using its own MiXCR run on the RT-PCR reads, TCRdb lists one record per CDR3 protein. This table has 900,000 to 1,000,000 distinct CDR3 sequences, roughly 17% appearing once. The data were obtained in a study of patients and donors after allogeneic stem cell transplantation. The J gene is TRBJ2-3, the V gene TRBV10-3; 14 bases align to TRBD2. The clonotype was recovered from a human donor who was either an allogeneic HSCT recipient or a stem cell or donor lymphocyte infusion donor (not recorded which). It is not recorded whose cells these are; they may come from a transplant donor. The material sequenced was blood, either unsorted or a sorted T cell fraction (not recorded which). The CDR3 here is CAIRGTSGGLLSTDTQYF. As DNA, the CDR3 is TGTGCCATCAGGGGGACTAGCGGGGGTCTGTTAAGCACAGATACGCAGTATTTT.